Following are 32 T cell receptor beta chains from one sample sequenced in a study of Graves' ophthalmopathy and Graves' hyperthyroidism. Researchers took RNA transcripts and amplified TCR beta CDR3 regions from them. The workflow started with a first-round RT-PCR run with HTBI primers and then moved on to a second-round multiplex PCR. TCRdb used MiXCR to reprocess the multiplex PCR reads, holding one entry per CDR3 protein. The sample yields 620,000 or so distinct CDR3 sequences, approximately 21% seen once. Sequencing was performed on peripheral blood. The receptor set was obtained from a woman aged 18-29 years with stable Graves' hyperthyroidism. Some clones in this sample may be carry-over from other donors' samples.

The sample holds many counts of this clonotype. The chain uses TRBV28 and TRBJ1-1; D is uncertain. CDR3 size: 15 residues. In germline, CDR1 is MDHEN, CDR2 SYDVKM. The germline V and J ends were trimmed by 8 bases and 3 bases, with 19 bases remaining between them. CDR3 DNA: TGTGCCAGCGGAGAAGGGCCATCGCATGACACTGAAGCTTTCTTT. Translated: CASGEGPSHDTEAFF.

This clonotype occurred many times. The junction departs from the called germline gene at one end, perhaps through a read error. CDR3 DNA: TGTGCCATCAGCCCTGATGACAGAGACTACACCGGGGAGCTGCTTTTT. Translating it yields CAISPDDRDYTGELLF. J is TRBJ2-2 and V is TRBV10-3, with D perhaps TRBD1 or TRBD2 (5 bases each). This CDR3 contains 16 residues. The germline CDR1 and CDR2 sequences are ENHRY and SYGVKD.

The chain couples TRBV28 to TRBJ2-7, with 7 bases matching TRBD2. Germline values: CDR1 MDHEN, CDR2 SYDVKM. Trimming at V came to 1 base and at J to 7 bases, leaving 10 bases not matched to a gene. The CDR3 is made up of 15 amino acids. CDR3 in DNA: TGTGCCAGCAGTTTATTAAGCGGGACGTATAAAGAGCAGTACTTC. Amino acid sequence: CASSLLSGTYKEQYF.

The table lists this clonotype with a few counts. The CDR3 region has the DNA TGTGCCAGTCGAGGGAGGGGTTCAGGTCAGCCCCAGCATTTT. This gives the protein CASRGRGSGQPQHF. The chain combines TRBV12-3 or TRBV12-4 with TRBJ1-5; weak D call: TRBD1 (5 bases). Trimming took 9 bases from V and 6 from J, leaving 18 bases between them. CDR3 length: 14 residues.

This clonotype came up many times. The V gene is TRBV6-5, the J gene TRBJ1-6; 11 bases line up with TRBD1. The germline CDR1 and CDR2 sequences are MNHEY and SVGAGI. V shed 2 bases, J shed 11 bases, and the junction held 5 bases outside the gene matches. The CDR3 covers 15 residues. The CDR3 is CASSYRTGGVAPLHF. The DNA for the CDR3 is TGTGCCAGCAGTTACAGGACAGGGGGCGTCGCACCCCTCCACTTT.

This clonotype was seen repeatedly, ten times or more. V is TRBV28 and J is TRBJ1-1, with 7 bases aligning to TRBD1. Germline V gene lookup returns CDR1 MDHEN and CDR2 SYDVKM. V trimming: 3 bases; J trimming: 1 base; junction bases outside the gene matches: 2. CDR3 size: 14 residues. The CDR3 spells CASSFGTANTEAFF. CDR3 bases: TGTGCCAGCAGTTTCGGGACAGCGAACACTGAAGCTTTCTTT.

This clonotype was seen repeatedly, ten times or more. The CDR3 is CASSFGLAGGADTQYF. The CDR3 bases are TGTGCCAGCAGTTTCGGACTAGCGGGGGGGGCAGATACGCAGTATTTT. The chain links TRBV6-5 to TRBJ2-3; 15 nucleotides line up with TRBD2. The CDR3 is 16 amino acids. CDR1 and CDR2 (germline): MNHEY, SVGAGI. With V trimmed by 4 bases and J by 4 bases, 3 bases remained unmatched.

This clonotype was recorded at least ten times. The chain has TRBV14 and TRBJ1-1; the D is unclear. Trimming removed 0 bases at V and 1 base at J, with 6 bases between. Germline V CDR1 and CDR2: SGHDN, FVKESK. This CDR3 has 14 residues. DNA for the CDR3: TGTGCCAGCAGCCAAGATTTAAGGAACACTGAAGCTTTCTTT. It yields the protein CASSQDLRNTEAFF.

About this clonotype: The conserved phenylalanine or tryptophan normally closing the CDR3 is absent here, so this likely arose from a read error. The V call is TRBV12-3 or TRBV12-4, the J call TRBJ1-1; D remains ambiguous. There are 14 residues in the CDR3. The V end lost 4 bases, the J end lost 5 bases, and 14 bases lay between the germline ends. The CDR3 reads CASSSDPHRTEAFS. The CDR3 DNA reads TGTGCCAGCAGTTCCGACCCACACAGAACTGAAGCTTTCTCT.

This clonotype was counted at least ten times. The chain combines TRBV12-3 or TRBV12-4 with TRBJ1-1; no reliable D call. The CDR3 loop spans 12 amino acids. Trimming left V 6 bases short and J 6 bases short, with 11 bases between. The CDR3 nucleotides are TGTGCCAGCAGCTCCATAGTAGCTGAAGCTTTCTTT. It yields the protein CASSSIVAEAFF.

The chain has TRBV4-1 and TRBJ2-4; D may be TRBD1 or TRBD2 (5 bases each). CDR1 is MGHRA, CDR2 YSYEKL, per germline. Trimming removed 3 bases from V and 6 bases from J, with 15 bases in between. The CDR3 totals 15 residues. CDR3 region: CASSHAGGQGNIQYF. CDR3 in DNA: TGCGCCAGCAGCCATGCCGGCGGGCAGGGAAACATTCAGTACTTC.

This clonotype was counted at least ten times. This sequence joins TRBV11-1 and TRBJ2-4; 7 bases line up with TRBD1. Losses at the gene ends were 5 bases for V and 0 bases for J; bases not matched to a gene: 7. The V gene's germline CDR1 is SGHAT and CDR2 FQDESV (reference sequence). This CDR3 spans 16 amino acids. The CDR3 coding sequence is TGTGCCAGCAGCCCGGGACAGAATCTAGCCAAAAACATTCAGTACTTC. As protein: CASSPGQNLAKNIQYF.

This clonotype was detected only a few times. The chain is built from TRBV12-3 or TRBV12-4 and TRBJ1-3; D gene uncertain. With 0 bases removed from V and 0 bases from J, the gap between germline ends came to 9 bases. The CDR3 is made up of 16 amino acids. Here the CDR3 DNA reads TGTGCCAGCAGTTTAGCGGTGTCAGGCTCTGGAAACACCATATATTTT. This encodes CASSLAVSGSGNTIYF.

This clonotype was seen repeatedly, ten times or more. The gene calls are TRBV6-5 and TRBJ2-2; D is ambiguous. The V and J ends lost 6 bases and 0 bases respectively, with 11 bases between them. The CDR3 spans 15 residues. Germline V gene lookup returns CDR1 MNHEY and CDR2 SVGAGI. The CDR3 coding sequence is TGTGCCAGCAGGTTACTGGGAACGAACACCGGGGAGCTGTTTTTT. Amino acid sequence: CASRLLGTNTGELFF.

Worth noting for this clonotype: A read error may be the cause here, since a much bigger clone is one base away. The rearrangement links TRBV4-1 to TRBJ2-7; possible D gene TRBD1, 5 bases. Germline CDR1 and CDR2: MGHRA and YSYEKL. The CDR3 has 15 residues. The CDR3 loop is CANSQDLTVPYEQYF. The DNA for the CDR3 is TGCGCCAACAGCCAAGATCTGACAGTCCCCTACGAGCAGTACTTC.

This clonotype was seen repeatedly, ten times or more. The J gene is TRBJ2-7, the V gene TRBV6-1, with 8 bases lining up with TRBD1. This CDR3 has 14 amino acids. Trimming took 7 bases from V and 2 from J; bases not matched to a gene: 7. CDR1 is MNHNS, CDR2 SASEGT, per germline. CDR3 in amino acids: CASTGTGLTYEQYF. CDR3 in DNA: TGTGCCAGCACCGGGACAGGTCTAACCTACGAGCAGTACTTC.

The rearrangement links TRBV5-1 to TRBJ2-7, with D perhaps matching TRBD1 (5 bases). Trimming cost V 0 bases and J 2 bases, with 12 bases left between them. The germline CDR1 and CDR2 sequences are SGHRS and YFSETQ. The CDR3 is 15 residues long. The CDR3 is CASSLEKGPTYEQYF. The CDR3 DNA follows: TGCGCCAGCAGCTTGGAGAAGGGGCCAACCTACGAGCAGTACTTC.

This clonotype was counted ten times or more. The CDR3: CASRLDITNSYEQYF. In DNA form, the CDR3 reads TGCGCCAGCAGACTGGACATTACGAATTCCTACGAGCAGTACTTC. This rearrangement joins TRBV5-1 to TRBJ2-7; TRBD1 is a possible D gene (5 bases). CDR3 length: 15 amino acids. The V end was cut by 5 bases, the J end by 1 base, with 16 bases between. Germline-derived CDR1 and CDR2 are SGHRS and YFSETQ. Based on the CDR3 plus reference TRBV5-1 and TRBJ2-7, the full variable domain is KAGVTQTPRYLIKTRGQQVTLSCSPISGHRSVSWYQQTPGQGLQFLFEYFSETQRNKGNFPGRFSGRQFSNSRSEMNVSTLELGDSALYLCASRLDITNSYEQYFGPGTRLTVT.

The sample holds many counts of this clonotype. V is TRBV6-5 and J is TRBJ1-6; D remains ambiguous. V was clipped by 2 bases and J by 0 bases, with 2 bases between them. The CDR3 runs to 14 residues. Looked up from germline, CDR1 is MNHEY and CDR2 is SVGAGI. The CDR3 sequence is CASSYSSYNSPLHF. CDR3 in DNA: TGTGCCAGCAGTTACAGCTCCTATAATTCACCCCTCCACTTT.

The V call is TRBV29-1, the J call TRBJ2-5; 9 bases line up with TRBD1. The CDR3 contains 13 residues. With 7 bases clipped from V and 5 bases from J, the junction kept 8 bases outside the gene matches. The germline V gene has CDR1 SQVTM and CDR2 ANQGSEA. The CDR3, as DNA: TGCAGCGGTGGGACAGGGATTTGGGAGACCCAGTACTTC. It yields the protein CSGGTGIWETQYF.

This clonotype has ten or more counts. The rearrangement links TRBV6-4 to TRBJ2-7; D may be TRBD2 (6 bases). Germline V gives CDR1 MRHNA, CDR2 SNTAGT. Trimming removed 6 bases at V and 3 bases at J, with 27 bases between. The CDR3 extends over 18 amino acids. The CDR3 DNA follows: TGTGCCAGCAGAACCTTTCGGCAGGGCGCGGGGAAAATCTACGAGCAGTACTTC. Translating it yields CASRTFRQGAGKIYEQYF.

The V call is TRBV7-8, the J call TRBJ2-7; 7 nucleotides line up with TRBD1. The CDR3 spans 14 residues. CDR1 and CDR2 from the germline V gene are SGHVS and FQNEAQ. Germline trimming cut 5 bases from V and 4 bases from J; bases unmatched to any gene: 8. In DNA, the CDR3 is TGTGCCAGCAGCGAAGGACGCAGGGGGTACGAGCAGTACTTC. This translates into CASSEGRRGYEQYF.

This clonotype has a count of ten or more. V gene TRBV27 combines with J gene TRBJ2-5; 8 nucleotides line up with TRBD2. Per the germline V gene, CDR1 is MNHEY and CDR2 is SMNVEV (reference sequence). Germline trimming cut 6 bases from V and 0 bases from J; bases unmatched to any gene: 9. This CDR3 has 16 residues. The CDR3 bases are TGTGCCAGCAGACTTTTCGCGGGGGGAAACCAAGAGACCCAGTACTTC. This translates into CASRLFAGGNQETQYF.

This clonotype was seen a handful of times. The chain couples TRBV5-1 to TRBJ2-7; 9 nucleotides line up with TRBD1. The trim removed 4 bases at V and 4 bases at J, leaving 6 bases unmatched. The CDR3 extends over 14 amino acids. Germline V gene sequence: CDR1 SGHRS, CDR2 YFSETQ. CDR3 DNA: TGCGCCAGCAGCCCGGGGGACAGGGAATACGAGCAGTACTTC. Translation: CASSPGDREYEQYF.

This clonotype was recorded many times. V gene TRBV6-1 combines with J gene TRBJ1-1; D gene ambiguous. Trimming pared 1 base from V and 1 base from J, leaving 7 bases between. The CDR3 consists of 14 residues. Germline-derived CDR1 and CDR2 are MNHNS and SASEGT. CDR3 sequence reads: CASSEVLGNTEAFF. The CDR3 nucleotides are TGTGCCAGCAGTGAAGTCTTAGGGAACACTGAAGCTTTCTTT.

The rearrangement joins TRBV12-5 to TRBJ1-1; D uncertain. The V end lost 1 base, the J end lost 6 bases, and 6 bases lay between the germline ends. CDR1 LGHNT and CDR2 FRNRAP come from the germline V gene. This CDR3 has 12 residues. The CDR3 is CASGLAFAEAFF. DNA for the CDR3: TGTGCTAGTGGTTTGGCATTCGCTGAAGCTTTCTTT.

This clonotype was seen a handful of times. One end of the junction is discordant with germline, which a read error may explain. The rearrangement links TRBV27 to TRBJ1-6; no clear D. CDR3 length equals 12 residues. Germline V gene lookup returns CDR1 MNHEY and CDR2 SMNVEV (reference sequence). DNA for the CDR3: TGTGCCAGCAGTTTTTGGAATTCACACCTCCACTTT. Residues: CASSFWNSHLHF.

The chain couples TRBV4-2 to TRBJ2-2; D gene ambiguous. This CDR3 is 14 amino acids long. CDR1 is LGHNA, CDR2 YNFKEQ, per germline. Trimming cost V 0 bases and J 7 bases, with 9 bases left between them. CDR3 amino acids: CASSQDRGLGELFF. In nucleotides, the CDR3 is TGTGCCAGCAGCCAAGATCGCGGTCTCGGGGAGCTGTTTTTT.

This clonotype has at least ten counts. The J gene is TRBJ2-5, the V gene TRBV20-1; the D is unclear. The CDR3 covers 14 residues. The germline gives CDR1 DFQATT, CDR2 SNEGSKA (reference sequence). Trimming stripped 0 bases from V and 5 bases from J, with 13 bases between. CDR3 sequence: CSARDKNGAETQYF. CDR3 DNA sequence: TGCAGTGCTAGAGATAAGAACGGAGCGGAGACCCAGTACTTC.

This clonotype occurred many times. The chain has TRBV2 and TRBJ1-1; D possibly corresponds to TRBD1 (6 bases). Germline values: CDR1 SNHLY, CDR2 FYNNEI. CDR3 length: 12 amino acids. V lost 9 bases, J lost 11 bases, and 19 bases lay in between. The CDR3 nucleotides read TGTGCCAGGGGACAAGACTTAAAGGAGGCTTTCTTT. This encodes CARGQDLKEAFF.

This clonotype has a count of ten or more. The chain links TRBV4-1 to TRBJ1-6; D gene uncertain. Germline lookup yields CDR1 MGHRA and CDR2 YSYEKL. V lost 1 base and J lost 6, with 10 bases in between. The CDR3 has 15 residues. CDR3 in amino acids: CASSQGAVINSPLHF. For the CDR3, the DNA is TGCGCCAGCAGCCAAGGGGCAGTGATTAATTCACCCCTCCACTTT.

This clonotype was detected only a few times. The rearrangement uses TRBV6-1 and TRBJ2-6; D is unresolved. The ends were cut back, 3 bases at V and 0 bases at J, with 18 bases in the middle. From germline, CDR1 is MNHNS and CDR2 SASEGT. The CDR3 loop spans 19 amino acids. The CDR3 DNA sequence: TGTGCCAGCAGTGATCCTCTTAAAGGCCTAAGCTCTGGGGCCAACGTCCTGACTTTC. It is translated as CASSDPLKGLSSGANVLTF.